This paragraph covers one TCR beta chain sequence. Its recognized antigen is unknown. The sample holds no much larger clone one base away, and base qualities are not on file. Taken from cysteine to phenylalanine, the CDR3 has 15 residues. Here the CDR3 DNA is all that survives: 45 bases in frame from base 1. V drops 0 bases and J drops 3 bases, leaving 12 bases in between. According to the germline V gene (reference sequence), CDR1 reads MNHNY and CDR2 reads SVGAGI. TCRbeta CDR3 regions were amplified from genomic DNA using the immunoSEQ Assay, a bias-controlled multiplex PCR. On the study's bioinformatics: Nucleated cell counts per sample were estimated from amplification of reference gene primers within the assay. Sequence reads were collapsed and filtered to measure the absolute abundance of every unique TCRbeta CDR3 rearrangement. Productive Simpson clonality was computed per sample as the square root of Simpson's diversity index over productive rearrangements. Drawn from immuneACCESS, this table holds only the in-frame rearrangements with V and J called that TCRdb kept. Clones are partly lost; checked studies trace under half to an unresolved V gene and leave the rest unexplained. V and J calls and clone size are those listed in that table; D and trimming were worked out from the DNA. This sample holds tens of thousands of clones; around 76% were observed only once. The leading ten clones occupy 8.5% of the sample.

The data are from a study of blood T cell repertoires in COVID-19 (dated by TCRdb to between 2020 and 2021). For context, the study as a whole: Samples from collaborators originated in the United States, Italy and Spain and spanned both the acute and convalescent phases of COVID-19. The material from the prospective study consisted of cDNA or gDNA derived from T cells, B-cell-depleted T cells, or PBMCs. Where HLA class I and class II types were available, the types were taken from metadata supplied by the sample provider, not from assay-based typing. Subjects who had been exposed to COVID-19, were actively infected with it, or had recovered from it provided the deeply sampled blood TCRbeta repertoires that made up the dataset. A freely available public database, intended as a resource for researchers studying the immune response to SARS-CoV-2, is where the repertoires were released. The samples were drawn from the first 160 participants of the ongoing ImmuneRACE study and from over a thousand subjects provided by 6 global collaborators. Nearly every sample came with metadata listing a de-identified subject ID, COVID-19 status, age in years and sex.

Collaborating institutions collected whole blood in K2EDTA tubes following their own protocols. For TCRbeta analysis, collaborators shipped samples as frozen whole blood, isolated PBMCs, or DNA extracted from either of those sample types. What the work shows at the level of the full study, not this receptor alone: The quantity of clinical and demographic metadata differed by source and by participant and was supplied without curation.

The TCR comes from a man aged 65 to 85 with active or convalescent COVID-19. Material for sequencing was peripheral blood. The sequence is built from TRBV6-6 and TRBJ2-7, with TRBD1 as a weak D call on 5 bases. CDR3 reads: CASSYSKGVGYEQYF. Here is the DNA: TGTGCCAGCAGTTACTCGAAAGGGGTAGGCTACGAGCAGTACTTC.